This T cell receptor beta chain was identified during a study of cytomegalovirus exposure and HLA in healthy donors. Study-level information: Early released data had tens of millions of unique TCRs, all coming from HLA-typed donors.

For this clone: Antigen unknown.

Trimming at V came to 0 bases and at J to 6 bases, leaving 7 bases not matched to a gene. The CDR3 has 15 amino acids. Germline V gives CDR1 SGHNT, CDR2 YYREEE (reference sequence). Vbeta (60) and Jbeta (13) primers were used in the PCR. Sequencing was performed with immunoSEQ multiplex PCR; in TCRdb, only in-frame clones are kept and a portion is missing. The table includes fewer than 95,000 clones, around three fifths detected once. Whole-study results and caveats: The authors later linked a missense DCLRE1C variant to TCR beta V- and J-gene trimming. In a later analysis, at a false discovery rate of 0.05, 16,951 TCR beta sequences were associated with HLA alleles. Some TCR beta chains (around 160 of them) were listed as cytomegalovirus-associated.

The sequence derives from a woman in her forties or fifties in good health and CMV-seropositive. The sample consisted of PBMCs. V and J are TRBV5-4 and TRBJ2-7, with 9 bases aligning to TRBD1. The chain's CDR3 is CASSLGGTGNLEQYF. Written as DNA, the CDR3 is TGTGCCAGCAGCTTGGGCGGGACAGGGAATCTCGAGCAGTACTTC. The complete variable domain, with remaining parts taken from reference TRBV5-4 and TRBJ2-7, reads ETGVTQSPTHLIKTRGQQVTLRCSSQSGHNTVSWYQQALGQGPQFIFQYYREEENGRGNFPPRFSGLQFPNYSSELNVNALELDDSALYLCASSLGGTGNLEQYFGPGTRLTVT.